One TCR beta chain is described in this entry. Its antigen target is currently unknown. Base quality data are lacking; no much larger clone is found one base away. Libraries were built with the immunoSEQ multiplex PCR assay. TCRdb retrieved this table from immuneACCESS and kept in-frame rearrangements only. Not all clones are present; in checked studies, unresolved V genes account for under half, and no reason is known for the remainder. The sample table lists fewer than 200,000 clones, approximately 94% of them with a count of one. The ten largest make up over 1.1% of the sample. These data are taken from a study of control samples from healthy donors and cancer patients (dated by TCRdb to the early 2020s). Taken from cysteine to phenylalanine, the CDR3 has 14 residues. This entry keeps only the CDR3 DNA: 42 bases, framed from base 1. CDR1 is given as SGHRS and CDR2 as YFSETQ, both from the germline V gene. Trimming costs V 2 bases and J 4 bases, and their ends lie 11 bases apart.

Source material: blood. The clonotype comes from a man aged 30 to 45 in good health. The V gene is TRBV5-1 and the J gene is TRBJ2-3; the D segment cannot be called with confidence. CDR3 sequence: CASSFPERPDTQYF. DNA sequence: TGCGCCAGCAGCTTCCCAGAAAGACCAGATACGCAGTATTTT.